The entry below gives a single TCR beta chain sequence along with its context. Antigen unknown. For CDR3 and TCR beta VDJ profiling, genomic DNA was the template used. TCRdb fed the reads into MiXCR, producing one record per CDR3 protein. The sample holds approximately 65,000 distinct CDR3 sequences; about 50% are singletons and the top ten take about 2.5%. The sample is drawn from a study of CD8+CD57+ T cells in acquired aplastic anemia. Whole-study results and caveats: For CD8+ Simpson's diversity, patients and controls showed no significant difference. Overlap between patients and controls comprised about 28 CD8+ CDR3 sequences.

This CDR3 region has 14 residues. Trimming took off 7 bases at V and 0 bases at J, with 10 bases between the two ends. The germline gives CDR1 MNHEY, CDR2 SMNVEV (reference sequence). The sequence was obtained from a human donor in good health, serving as a control. The J gene is TRBJ1-3, the V gene TRBV27; TRBD1 is a possible D gene (5 bases). The sample consisted of sorted CD4+, CD8+, or CD8+CD57+ T cells (not recorded which) from PBMCs. DNA of the CDR3: TGTGCCAGCATGGGGGTGAGCTCTGGAAACACCATATATTTT. Protein sequence: CASMGVSSGNTIYF.